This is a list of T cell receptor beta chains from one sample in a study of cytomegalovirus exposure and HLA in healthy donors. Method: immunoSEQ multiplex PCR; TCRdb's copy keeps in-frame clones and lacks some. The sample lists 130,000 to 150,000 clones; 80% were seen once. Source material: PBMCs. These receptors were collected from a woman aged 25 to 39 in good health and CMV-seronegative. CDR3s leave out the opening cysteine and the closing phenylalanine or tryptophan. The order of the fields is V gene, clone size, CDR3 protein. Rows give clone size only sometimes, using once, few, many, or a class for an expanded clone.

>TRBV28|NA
ASSLYRGAAEAF
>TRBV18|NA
ASSPRTAKYEQY
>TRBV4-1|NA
ASSPDGLAGVEQF
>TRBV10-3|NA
AISATGIPSYNEQF
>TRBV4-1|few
ASSQDRGGVYNEQF
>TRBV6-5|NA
ASSYSSGGVNEQF
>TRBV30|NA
AWSALGLAGGRSYNEQF
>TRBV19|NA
ASSRRGNTEAF
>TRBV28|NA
ASSGDRGEQY
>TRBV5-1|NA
ASSFSAVDTQY
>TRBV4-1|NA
ASSQDALAGGPDTQY
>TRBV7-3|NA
ASSFSSGGPNEQF
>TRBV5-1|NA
ASSLVEGYEQY
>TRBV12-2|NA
ATCWLAGGPCTDTQY
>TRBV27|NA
ARFGRGNYEQY
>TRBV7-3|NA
ASSPGPYSGNTIY
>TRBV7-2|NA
ASSLGGSQQY
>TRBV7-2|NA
ASSFGGYYGYT
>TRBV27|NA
ASRAGGTSGNTIY
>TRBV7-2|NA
ASSLPGLPQY